The 10 T cell receptor beta chains below all came from one sample that was sequenced in a study of cytomegalovirus exposure and HLA in healthy donors. The primer mix had 60 Vbeta and 13 Jbeta primers. The method was immunoSEQ multiplex PCR; TCRdb's version includes in-frame clones alone and lacks a portion of them. In the table there are around 130,000 clones, 80% of which are singletons. Source material: PBMCs. These receptors originate from a man under 40 in good health and CMV-seronegative.

The rearrangement links TRBV5-4 to TRBJ2-5, with TRBD1 identical over 7 bases. Germline loops: CDR1 SGHNT, CDR2 YYREEE (reference sequence). The V gene end was trimmed by 6 bases and the J gene end by 5 bases; junction bases not matched to a gene: 7. CDR3 length: 13 amino acids. CDR3: CASTSRGHETQYF. As DNA, the CDR3 is TGTGCCAGCACCTCAAGGGGGCATGAGACCCAGTACTTC.

The rearrangement joins TRBV27 to TRBJ1-5; D ambiguous. Trimming took off 1 base at V and 0 bases at J, with 7 bases between the two ends. Germline V gene data show CDR1 as MNHEY and CDR2 as SMNVEV (reference sequence). The CDR3 runs 15 residues. CDR3 sequence (DNA): TGTGCCAGCAGTTTATGGCCAAATAGCAATCAGCCCCAGCATTTT. Amino acids: CASSLWPNSNQPQHF.

This clone came up once. Here the CDR3 reads CASSMNSGSTYEQYF. The CDR3 region has the DNA TGTGCCAGCAGCATGAACTCCGGGTCCACCTACGAGCAGTACTTC. The chain is built from TRBV7-2 and TRBJ2-7; D gene uncertain. V was trimmed by 5 bases and J by 2 bases, leaving 16 bases between them. The CDR3 runs 15 residues. Per the germline V gene, CDR1 is SGHTA and CDR2 is FQGNSA.

The rearrangement uses TRBV5-1 and TRBJ2-7; tentatively, D is TRBD1 (6 bases). CDR3 size: 16 residues. Germline V gene lookup returns CDR1 SGHRS and CDR2 YFSETQ. The germline V and J ends were trimmed by 6 bases and 0 bases, with 19 bases remaining between them. The CDR3 DNA reads TGCGCCAGCACGAGTGGGGGCGGCAGGGACTCCTACGAGCAGTACTTC. It yields the protein CASTSGGGRDSYEQYF. Looking up the rest from reference TRBV5-1 and TRBJ2-7 gives the full variable domain: KAGVTQTPRYLIKTRGQQVTLSCSPISGHRSVSWYQQTPGQGLQFLFEYFSETQRNKGNFPGRFSGRQFSNSRSEMNVSTLELGDSALYLCASTSGGGRDSYEQYFGPGTRLTVT.

The V and J genes are TRBV10-1 and TRBJ2-7, with D maybe TRBD2 (5 bases). Germline V gene data show CDR1 as WNHNN and CDR2 as SYGVQD (reference sequence). The CDR3 is 15 residues long. Trimming shortened V by 3 bases and J by 2 bases, and 14 bases separated the two germline ends. CDR3 residues: CASSDGQRKTYEQYF. CDR3 in DNA: TGCGCCAGCAGTGATGGCCAGCGGAAAACCTACGAGCAGTACTTC.

This clone was picked up one time. The chain carries TRBV27 and TRBJ2-7; 10 nucleotides line up with TRBD1. There are 15 residues in the CDR3. V trimming: 5 bases; J trimming: 5 bases; junction bases outside the gene matches: 9. Germline CDR1 and CDR2: MNHEY and SMNVEV (reference sequence). The CDR3 nucleotides read TGTGCCAGCAGTCCAGGACAGGGGGTTTTCCACGAGCAGTACTTC. Its translation is CASSPGQGVFHEQYF.

This sequence joins TRBV27 and TRBJ1-1, with TRBD1 identical over 7 bases. Germline trimming cut 5 bases from V and 4 bases from J; bases unmatched to any gene: 4. Per the germline V gene, CDR1 is MNHEY and CDR2 is SMNVEV (reference sequence). The CDR3 spans 13 residues. For the CDR3, the DNA is TGTGCCAGCAGTATAACAGGGGCCACTGAAGCTTTCTTT. The encoded protein is CASSITGATEAFF.

The DNA for the CDR3 is TGTGCCTGGAGTGGATCTACAGCGGCCCGTTCCTACAATGAGCAGTTCTTC. Amino acid sequence: CAWSGSTAARSYNEQFF. The chain joins TRBV30 to TRBJ2-1; possible D gene TRBD2, 5 bases. With 1 base removed from V and 1 base from J, the gap between germline ends came to 17 bases. Germline-derived CDR1 and CDR2 are GTSNPN and SVGIG (reference sequence). CDR3 length equals 17 residues.

This chain uses TRBV21-1 with TRBJ1-5; the table's D gene call, TRBD1, was not cross checked with the DNA. TRBV21-1 is annotated as a pseudogene. This CDR3 contains 15 residues. The CDR3 here is CASKGQGVRNQPQHF. Here the CDR3 DNA reads TGTGCCAGCAAAGGACAGGGGGTTCGCAATCAGCCCCAGCATTTT.

V usage is TRBV5-1 and J usage is TRBJ2-3; D remains ambiguous. This CDR3 spans 14 amino acids. Looked up from germline, CDR1 is SGHRS and CDR2 is YFSETQ. The V end was cut by 2 bases, the J end by 0 bases, with 7 bases between. The CDR3 sequence: CASSFGQSTDTQYF. DNA for the CDR3: TGCGCCAGCAGCTTTGGGCAGAGCACAGATACGCAGTATTTT. Full variable domain (missing parts from reference TRBV5-1 and TRBJ2-3): KAGVTQTPRYLIKTRGQQVTLSCSPISGHRSVSWYQQTPGQGLQFLFEYFSETQRNKGNFPGRFSGRQFSNSRSEMNVSTLELGDSALYLCASSFGQSTDTQYFGPGTRLTVL.